This T cell receptor (beta chain) was sequenced for a study of cytomegalovirus exposure and HLA in healthy donors. This PCR relied on a set of 60 Vbeta primers and 13 Jbeta primers. Generated by immunoSEQ multiplex PCR, the TCRdb table keeps only in-frame clones and is missing some. Of roughly 190,000 clones listed, more than 85% are singletons. This clone turned up a few times. Trimming pared 0 bases from V and 10 bases from J, leaving 9 bases between. Germline assignment: CDR1 MGHRA and CDR2 YSYEKL. The CDR3 is made up of 12 amino acids. The material sequenced was PBMCs. J is TRBJ1-2 and V is TRBV4-1; D is uncertain. The receptor was isolated from a woman aged 18-29 years in good health and CMV-seronegative. The CDR3 DNA sequence: TGCGCCAGCAGCCAAGATGGACTCCTCTACACCTTC. Translation: CASSQDGLLYTF.